This T cell receptor (beta chain) derives from a study of shared clonotypes between healthy human individuals. Study-level results: Rarefaction showed that sequencing of sorted subsets was incomplete (despite large depth). The genetic and exposure-history diversity represented was limited by few donors.

The repertoire was sequenced with immunoSEQ multiplex PCR; TCRdb's copy has only in-frame clones and lacks some. The top ten clones hold around 1.4% of a sample with 850,000 to 1,200,000 clones, 75% of them seen once. Into CD45RA+ naive and CD45RA-negative memory subsets, the CD4+ cells were split. Comment on this clone: Its matching antigen is unknown.

V lost 6 bases and J 0 bases, leaving 8 bases between the germline ends. Germline V CDR1 and CDR2: ENHRY, SYGVKD. The CDR3 length is 13 residues. The TCR was taken from a man between 18 and 29 years old in good health. The source material was memory CD4+ T cells sorted from blood. Subset here: CD45RA-negative fraction. The chain employs TRBV10-3 and TRBJ1-1; D remains unclear. CDR3 DNA: TGTGCCATCAGCAAAGTCGTGAACACTGAAGCTTTCTTT. Its protein is CAISKVVNTEAFF.